This TCR beta chain originates from a study of cytomegalovirus exposure and HLA in healthy donors. Germline loops: CDR1 LNHDA, CDR2 SQIVND (reference sequence). Between the trimmed V and J ends, which lost 7 bases and 4 bases, there was a span of 16 bases. The CDR3 consists of 14 residues. Researchers ran the PCR with 60 Vbeta and 13 Jbeta primers. Clones were sequenced by immunoSEQ multiplex PCR, and TCRdb holds only the in-frame ones, with some missing. Of 180,000 or so clones detected, over 65% appear once; the ten largest clones hold roughly 1.4%. What was sequenced was PBMCs. The chain employs TRBV19 and TRBJ1-1; D possibly corresponds to TRBD1 (5 bases). This clonotype originated in a man younger than 35 in good health and CMV-seronegative. The CDR3 loop reads CASTQGWGGTEAFF. CDR3 sequence (DNA): TGTGCCAGTACTCAAGGATGGGGGGGCACTGAAGCTTTCTTT.